These 14 T cell receptor beta chains share one sample of origin, sequenced in a study of OX40 agonist ivuxolimab in advanced cancers. This table comes from immunoSEQ multiplex PCR, and its TCRdb copy is limited to in-frame clones, with some not included. The table records about 20,000 clones, around 72% of them present only once. The source was CD4+ or CD8+ T cells sorted from blood, collected in a trial of the OX40 agonist ivuxolimab. The receptors were sampled from an adult with an advanced solid tumor such as melanoma, head and neck, liver or kidney cancer.

V usage is TRBV13 and J usage is TRBJ1-1; D uncertain. The CDR3 extends over 13 amino acids. V lost 4 bases, J lost 4 bases, and 10 bases lay in between. Germline V CDR1 and CDR2: PRHDT, FYEKMQ (reference sequence). Here the CDR3 DNA reads TGTGCCAGCAGCTATCCTGTCGGCACTGAAGCTTTCTTT. This gives the protein CASSYPVGTEAFF.

This clone is labeled medium-sized. The chain uses TRBV5-5 and TRBJ1-2; D gene ambiguous. From germline, CDR1 is SGHKS and CDR2 YYEKEE (reference sequence). The CDR3 loop spans 13 amino acids. Trimming removed 2 bases from V and 4 bases from J, with 9 bases in between. In DNA form, the CDR3 reads TGTGCCAGCAGCTTAAACAGATTCTATGGCTACACCTTC. Residues: CASSLNRFYGYTF.

The rearrangement links TRBV6-5 to TRBJ2-7; 8 positions agree with TRBD1. The CDR3 has 15 residues. V trimming: 0 bases; J trimming: 2 bases; junction bases outside the gene matches: 3. The germline V gene encodes CDR1 MNHEY and CDR2 SVGAGI. The CDR3 region is CASSYSTGDPYEQYF. The CDR3 nucleotides are TGTGCCAGCAGTTACTCGACAGGGGATCCCTACGAGCAGTACTTC.

The rearrangement uses TRBV30 and TRBJ1-6; D gene uncertain. The CDR3 is 13 residues long. Germline CDR1 GTSNPN, CDR2 SVGIG (reference sequence). V lost 2 bases and J lost 10, with 12 bases in between. The CDR3 region is CAWSRVRGSPLHF. DNA of the CDR3: TGTGCCTGGAGTCGCGTTAGAGGCTCACCCCTCCACTTT.

This chain joins TRBV10-2 and TRBJ2-5; 9 bases agree with TRBD1. V lost 6 bases and J lost 4; bases outside the gene matches: 6. The CDR3 is 14 amino acids. In germline, CDR1 is WSHSY, CDR2 SAAADI. In DNA form, the CDR3 reads TGCGCCAGCAGCGGGACAGGGAGTTCAGAGACCCAGTACTTC. Residues: CASSGTGSSETQYF.

This clone was found a few times. This chain links TRBV9 with TRBJ2-3; D unresolved. Germline V CDR1 and CDR2: SGDLS, YYNGEE. The CDR3 runs 14 residues. V was trimmed by 4 bases and J by 6 bases, leaving 15 bases between them. CDR3: CASSTGPQWDTQYF. As DNA, the CDR3 is TGTGCCAGCAGCACCGGACCCCAGTGGGATACGCAGTATTTT.

The chain's CDR3 is CASSPKGLGANVLTF. DNA of the CDR3: TGCGCCAGCAGCCCAAAGGGGTTGGGGGCCAACGTCCTGACTTTC. The chain uses TRBV5-1 and TRBJ2-6, with TRBD1 as a possible D gene (5 bases). The CDR3 runs to 15 residues. Germline assignment: CDR1 SGHRS and CDR2 YFSETQ. V gave up 4 bases and J gave up 4 bases, with 12 bases separating them.

The V and J genes are TRBV7-6 and TRBJ2-1, with 9 bases identical to TRBD2. Germline-derived CDR1 and CDR2 are SGHVS and FNYEAQ. The CDR3 is made up of 15 amino acids. The V and J ends lost 1 base and 6 bases, in that order; junction bases with no gene match: 4. The CDR3 bases are TGTGCCAGCAGCTTAGGCGGCGGGGGGGGCAATGAGCAGTTCTTC. Amino acid sequence: CASSLGGGGGNEQFF.

The gene calls are TRBV19 and TRBJ2-1; 10 nucleotides agree with TRBD1. This CDR3 comprises 16 residues. Trimming removed 6 bases from V and 4 bases from J; junction bases left unmatched: 9. From germline, CDR1 is LNHDA and CDR2 SQIVND (reference sequence). Here the CDR3 DNA reads TGTGCCAGTAGATGGGAGGGACAGGGGTTTTACAATGAGCAGTTCTTC. The encoded protein is CASRWEGQGFYNEQFF. Variable domain in full (rest from reference TRBV19 and TRBJ2-1): DGGITQSPKYLFRKEGQNVTLSCEQNLNHDAMYWYRQDPGQGLRLIYYSQIVNDFQKGDIAEGYSVSREKKESFPLTVTSAQKNPTAFYLCASRWEGQGFYNEQFFGPGTRLTVL.

The rearrangement links TRBV6-6 to TRBJ1-1; D is possibly TRBD1 (5 bases). The CDR3 has 14 amino acids. The germline V and J ends were trimmed by 2 bases and 5 bases, with 12 bases remaining between them. Germline V gene data show CDR1 as MNHNY and CDR2 as SVGAGI (reference sequence). CDR3 bases: TGTGCCAGCAGTTACGAAGGGGCGAGGACTGAAGCTTTCTTT. It specifies CASSYEGARTEAFF.

The chain recombines TRBV19 with TRBJ1-1, with D tentatively TRBD1 (5 bases). This CDR3 is 14 amino acids long. The V gene lost 7 bases and the J gene lost 1 base, with 13 bases spanning the gap. Germline V gene lookup returns CDR1 LNHDA and CDR2 SQIVND (reference sequence). DNA for the CDR3: TGTGCCAGTATTGAAGGGGTGACGAACACTGAAGCTTTCTTT. Encoded protein: CASIEGVTNTEAFF.

There are a few counts of this clone. The sample carries other DNA sequences with the same CDR3. The V call is TRBV9, the J call TRBJ2-7, with D tentatively TRBD1 (6 bases). Germline CDR1 and CDR2: SGDLS and YYNGEE. CDR3 length: 13 residues. The V end lost 4 bases, the J end lost 2 bases, and 10 bases lay between the germline ends. The CDR3 DNA reads TGTGCCAGCAGCCCAGGGGATGCCTACGAGCAGTACTTC. As protein: CASSPGDAYEQYF.

The rearrangement links TRBV5-6 to TRBJ2-5, with D perhaps matching TRBD2 (5 bases). The V end was cut by 1 base, the J end by 4 bases, with 17 bases between. The CDR3 consists of 16 residues. In germline, CDR1 is SGHDT, CDR2 YYEEEE. The CDR3 here is CASSLLLKAEGETQYF. The CDR3 region has the DNA TGTGCCAGCAGCTTGCTTCTGAAGGCCGAGGGAGAGACCCAGTACTTC.

This clone was seen once. J is TRBJ2-7 and V is TRBV11-3, with a tentative D call TRBD2 (5 bases). The CDR3 contains 11 residues. Trimming took 1 base from V and 8 from J, leaving 6 bases between them. Germline V gene data show CDR1 as SGHNT and CDR2 as YENEEA. The CDR3 coding sequence is TGTGCCAGCAGCTTAGGAGGGAAGCAGTACTTC. Translated: CASSLGGKQYF.